The 6 T cell receptor beta chains in this list originate from one sample, sequenced in a study of blood T cell repertoires in COVID-19. Clones were read by immunoSEQ multiplex PCR, and TCRdb kept only the in-frame ones, dropping some. This table has about 320,000 clones, around 88% appearing once. Sequenced: peripheral blood. These TCRs come from a woman in her forties or fifties with acute or convalescent COVID-19.

The genes are TRBV19 and TRBJ1-5; 11 bases are shared with TRBD1. Trimming cost V 5 bases and J 6 bases; bases outside gene matches: 9. Germline lookup yields CDR1 LNHDA and CDR2 SQIVND (reference sequence). CDR3 size: 16 residues. The CDR3 DNA reads as TGTGCCAGTAGTGCCTGGACAGGGGGCGCGGGTCAGCCCCAGCATTTT. Its protein is CASSAWTGGAGQPQHF.

In regard to this clone: Other DNA sequences of this sample code for an identical CDR3. V and J are TRBV19 and TRBJ1-5; no definite D call. This CDR3 region has 13 residues. Germline V gives CDR1 LNHDA, CDR2 SQIVND (reference sequence). The germline V and J ends were trimmed by 2 bases and 4 bases, with 6 bases remaining between them. CDR3 residues: CASSITVNQPQHF. The CDR3 region has the DNA TGTGCCAGTAGTATAACGGTTAATCAGCCCCAGCATTTT.

The gene calls are TRBV6-6 and TRBJ1-5, with D possibly being TRBD1 (5 bases). Trimming pared 5 bases from V and 3 bases from J, leaving 17 bases between. This CDR3 region has 16 residues. CDR1 is MNHNY, CDR2 SVGAGI, per germline (reference sequence). CDR3: CASSIRAQGHNQPQHF. The CDR3 region has the DNA TGTGCCAGCAGTATTAGGGCCCAGGGCCACAATCAGCCCCAGCATTTT.

The chain carries TRBV5-1 and TRBJ2-3; TRBD2 aligns across 9 bases. CDR3 size: 15 residues. V was clipped by 4 bases and J by 1 base; unmatched bases: 4. From germline, CDR1 is SGHRS and CDR2 YFSETQ. The CDR3 region is CASSELAGGTDTQYF. The CDR3 DNA reads TGCGCCAGCAGCGAATTAGCGGGGGGCACAGATACGCAGTATTTT.

This chain uses TRBV30 with TRBJ1-3; possibly TRBD1 for D (6 bases). The CDR3 sequence is 16 residues long. Trimming took 0 bases from V and 0 from J, leaving 12 bases between them. CDR1 GTSNPN and CDR2 SVGIG come from the germline V gene (reference sequence). This chain's CDR3 is CAWSVQGMSSGNTIYF. As DNA, the CDR3 is TGTGCCTGGAGTGTACAGGGAATGAGCTCTGGAAACACCATATATTTT.

This sequence joins TRBV24-1 and TRBJ1-5; D gene ambiguous. From germline, CDR1 is KGHDR and CDR2 SFDVKD. V was shortened by 4 bases and J by 6 bases, with 12 bases between the two germline ends. The CDR3 has 14 residues. The DNA of the CDR3 is TGTGCCACCAGTGAGGATGTAGGCGGTCAGCCCCAGCATTTT. Its translation is CATSEDVGGQPQHF.